This T cell receptor (beta chain) was recorded in a study of T cell responses to AZD1222 COVID-19 vaccine. The study, taken as a whole, reports: Nearly half of spike-specific TCRs reportedly go after variant regions that carry no mutations.

Per the germline V gene, CDR1 is SNHLY and CDR2 is FYNNEI. Trimming stripped 7 bases from V and 3 bases from J, with 14 bases between. The CDR3 loop spans 14 amino acids. Generated by immunoSEQ multiplex PCR, the TCRdb table keeps only in-frame clones and is missing some. The data contain some 200,000 clones, about 94% of them seen just once; the ten biggest clones take up over 1.5%. On this clone itself: Its target is not known.

This sequence originates from an adult who received the MenACWY meningococcal vaccine as a control. This chain links TRBV2 with TRBJ2-3, with a tentative D call TRBD2 (6 bases). The source was peripheral blood, collected 28 days after the second dose of the MenACWY control vaccine. In DNA form, the CDR3 reads TGTGCCAGCACGCGGGGCGATGGGACAGATACGCAGTATTTT. It is translated as CASTRGDGTDTQYF.